What follows is one T cell receptor (beta chain) and its context. Its antigen is unidentified. 60 Vbeta and 13 Jbeta primers were used in PCR. Assay used: immunoSEQ multiplex PCR; TCRdb lists only in-frame clones, some missing. The sample consists of about 190,000 clones, almost 75% of them appearing once. This sample is part of a study of cytomegalovirus exposure and HLA in healthy donors. Study-level background: Earlier, roughly 120 million unique TCR beta sequences were recovered from around 200 million T cells by an analysis. Study findings and constraints: A previous analysis found most TCR beta V segments productive roughly 87% or roughly 30% of the time. In a later analysis, at a false discovery rate of 0.05, roughly 18,000 TCR beta sequences were associated with HLA alleles. A few CMV-associated chains proved CMV antigen-specific in vitro.

This CDR3 is built from 14 residues. CDR1 is SGDLS and CDR2 is YYNGEE in the germline V gene. V shed 4 bases, J shed 0 bases, and the junction held 2 bases outside the gene matches. This TCR was recovered from a woman in her 30s in good health and CMV-seropositive. The sequencing input was PBMCs. The chain links TRBV9 to TRBJ2-3, with 7 bases identical to TRBD2. CDR3 nucleotides: TGTGCCAGCAGCCCTAGCGGAAGCACAGATACGCAGTATTTT. Encoded protein: CASSPSGSTDTQYF. The entire variable domain, with the rest obtained from reference TRBV9 and TRBJ2-3, is as follows: DSGVTQTPKHLITATGQRVTLRCSPRSGDLSVYWYQQSLDQGLQFLIQYYNGEERAKGNILERFSAQQFPDLHSELNLSSLELGDSALYFCASSPSGSTDTQYFGPGTRLTVL.